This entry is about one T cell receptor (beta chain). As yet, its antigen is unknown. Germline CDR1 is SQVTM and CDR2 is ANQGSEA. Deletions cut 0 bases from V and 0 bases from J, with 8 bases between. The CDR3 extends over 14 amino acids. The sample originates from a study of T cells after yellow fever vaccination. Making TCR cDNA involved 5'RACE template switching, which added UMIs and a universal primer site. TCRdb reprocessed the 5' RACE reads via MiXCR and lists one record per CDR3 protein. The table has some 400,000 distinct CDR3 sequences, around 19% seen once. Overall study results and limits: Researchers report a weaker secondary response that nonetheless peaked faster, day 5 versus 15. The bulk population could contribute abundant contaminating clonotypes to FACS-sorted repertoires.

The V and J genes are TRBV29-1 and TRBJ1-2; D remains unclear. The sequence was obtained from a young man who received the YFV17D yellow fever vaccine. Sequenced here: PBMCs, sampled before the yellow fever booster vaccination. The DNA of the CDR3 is TGCAGCGTTGAAGATCGACGGGCTAACTATGGCTACACCTTC. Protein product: CSVEDRRANYGYTF.